The text below deals with one TCR beta chain. Its cognate antigen is unknown. This specimen comes from a study of chemoradiotherapy in HPV16-positive cancers. Background on the study: Candidate HPV-specific clones and shared TCR motifs came from a couple of HPV16-positive patients. Points from the study as a whole: HPV-responsive T-cell expansion during chemoradiotherapy was linked to improved recurrence-free survival in HPV16-positive patients.

CDR1 and CDR2 (germline): SEHNR, FQNEAQ (reference sequence). The J segment lost 3 bases and the V segment lost 6 bases, leaving 5 bases of the junction unmatched. The CDR3 is made up of 14 amino acids. Repertoires were generated with immunoSEQ multiplex PCR, while TCRdb's copy carries only in-frame clones and drops some. The sample holds 4,000 to 6,500 clones; more than 65% are singletons and the top ten take 18%. Samples were taken several times over chemoradiotherapy. The sequence was collected from a human donor with HPV-associated anogenital cancer. The rearrangement joins TRBV7-9 to TRBJ2-5; 9 bases are a match to TRBD1. This material consisted of tumor tissue, taken from a patient who underwent chemoradiotherapy. The DNA for the CDR3 is TGTGCCAGCAGTTACGGACAGGGGAAAGAGACCCAGTACTTC. This translates into CASSYGQGKETQYF.